This T cell receptor (beta chain) originates from a study of CD8 T cells in ankylosing spondylitis. This clonotype was counted only a few times. Its antigen is as yet unknown. CDR1 and CDR2 (germline): LGHDT, YNNKEL (reference sequence). With 5 bases removed from V and 12 bases from J, the gap between germline ends came to 20 bases. This CDR3 spans 14 amino acids. General study points: A TCR beta motif of under ten highly homologous variants appeared characteristic of ankylosing spondylitis blood.

TCRdb redid the calling of the 5' RACE reads with MiXCR, one entry per CDR3 protein. This table holds approximately 540,000 distinct CDR3 sequences, more than 9.5% found once. Material: blood, either unsorted or a sorted T cell fraction (not recorded which). The clonotype originates from a male donor with ankylosing spondylitis. The rearrangement joins TRBV3-1 to TRBJ2-1; weak D call: TRBD2 (6 bases). DNA for the CDR3: TGTGCCAGCAGCTCGCACTTAGGCGGGGCAACGCAGTTCTTC. It encodes CASSSHLGGATQFF.